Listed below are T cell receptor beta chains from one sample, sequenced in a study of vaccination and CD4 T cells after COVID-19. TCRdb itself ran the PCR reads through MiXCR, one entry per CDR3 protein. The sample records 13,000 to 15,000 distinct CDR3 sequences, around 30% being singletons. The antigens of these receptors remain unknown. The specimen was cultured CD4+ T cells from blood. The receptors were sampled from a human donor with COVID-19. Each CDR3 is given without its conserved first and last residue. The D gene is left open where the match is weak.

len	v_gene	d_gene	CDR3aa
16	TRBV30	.	AWSVYASATGSGEKLF
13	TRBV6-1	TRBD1	ASSETDRGDYEQY
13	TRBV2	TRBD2	ASGGAGRDTGELF
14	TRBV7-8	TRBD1	ASSPLGTGGNQPQH
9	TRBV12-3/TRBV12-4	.	ASSHNGALH
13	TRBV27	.	ASSLPEVQGREQF
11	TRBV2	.	ASSDRGTGELF
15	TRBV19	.	ASISTGRNSGANVLT
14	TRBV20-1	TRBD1	SASKNRDSIDSPLH
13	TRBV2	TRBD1	ASRDRELGLNEQF
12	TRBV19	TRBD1	ASSMDRGQTEAF
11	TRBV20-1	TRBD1	SANRDRNSPLH
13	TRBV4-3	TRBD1	ASSQEWQGAGGYT
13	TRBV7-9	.	ASSLAGQKNTEAF
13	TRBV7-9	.	ASSSRMGGNTEAF
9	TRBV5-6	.	ASSLAGELF
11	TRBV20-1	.	SALNPGDTEAF
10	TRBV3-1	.	ASSLPGSEAF
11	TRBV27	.	ASSLKSYNEQY
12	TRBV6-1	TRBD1	ASTGTGVNQPQH
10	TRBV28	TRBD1	AGQGGGTEAF
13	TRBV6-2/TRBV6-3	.	ASSYSGQADYGYT
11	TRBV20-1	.	SAKKKGGQPQH
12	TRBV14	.	ASSQEGLSTEAF
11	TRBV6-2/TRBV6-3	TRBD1	ASSWTGNYGYT
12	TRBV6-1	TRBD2	ASNRREGRETQY
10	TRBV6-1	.	ASSELLETQY